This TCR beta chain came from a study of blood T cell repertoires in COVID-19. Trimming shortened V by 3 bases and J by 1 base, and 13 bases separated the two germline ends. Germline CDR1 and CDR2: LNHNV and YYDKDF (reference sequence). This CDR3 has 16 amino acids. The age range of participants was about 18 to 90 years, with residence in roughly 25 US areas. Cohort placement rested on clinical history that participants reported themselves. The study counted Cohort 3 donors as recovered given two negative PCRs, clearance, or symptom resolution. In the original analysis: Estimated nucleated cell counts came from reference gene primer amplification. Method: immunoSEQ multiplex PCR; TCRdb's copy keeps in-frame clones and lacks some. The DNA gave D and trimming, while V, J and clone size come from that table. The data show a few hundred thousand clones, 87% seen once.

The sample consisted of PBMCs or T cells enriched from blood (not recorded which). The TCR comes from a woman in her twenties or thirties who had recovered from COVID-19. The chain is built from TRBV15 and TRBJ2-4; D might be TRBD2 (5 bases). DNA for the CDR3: TGTGCCACCAGCAGGGAAGGTTCGGGGGCCAAAAACATTCAGTACTTC. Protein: CATSREGSGAKNIQYF.